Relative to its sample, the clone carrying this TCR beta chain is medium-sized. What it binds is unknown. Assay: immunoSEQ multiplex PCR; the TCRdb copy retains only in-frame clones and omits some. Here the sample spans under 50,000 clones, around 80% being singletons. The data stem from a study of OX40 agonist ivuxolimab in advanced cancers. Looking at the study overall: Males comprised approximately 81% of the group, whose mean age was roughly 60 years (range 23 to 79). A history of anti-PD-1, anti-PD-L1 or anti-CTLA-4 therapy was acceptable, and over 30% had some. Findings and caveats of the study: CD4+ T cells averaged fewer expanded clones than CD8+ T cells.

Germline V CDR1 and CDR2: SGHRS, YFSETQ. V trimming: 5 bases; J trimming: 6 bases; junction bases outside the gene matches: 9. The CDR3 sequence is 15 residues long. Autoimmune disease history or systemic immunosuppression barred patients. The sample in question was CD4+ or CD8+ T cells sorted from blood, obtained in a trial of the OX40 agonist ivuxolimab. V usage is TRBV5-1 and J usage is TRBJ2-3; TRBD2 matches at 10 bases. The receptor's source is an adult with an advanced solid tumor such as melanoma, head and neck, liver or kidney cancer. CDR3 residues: CASRLGASGSDTQYF. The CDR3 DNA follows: TGCGCCAGCAGGCTGGGGGCTAGCGGGAGCGATACGCAGTATTTT.